These 3 T cell receptor beta chains originate from one sample sequenced in a study of blood T cell repertoires in COVID-19. Profiled with immunoSEQ multiplex PCR; TCRdb holds only in-frame clones, not every one. The table lists about 110,000 clones, about two thirds of them singletons. The source material was peripheral blood. The receptor source for this set is a woman aged 40 to 50 with acute or convalescent COVID-19.

The chain is built from TRBV24-1 and TRBJ1-1, with 9 bases lining up with TRBD1. The CDR3 runs 14 residues. J lost 8 bases, V lost 4 bases, and 7 bases had no gene match. Germline V gene lookup returns CDR1 KGHDR and CDR2 SFDVKD. The CDR3 reads CATSDTTGGREAFF. The CDR3, as DNA: TGTGCCACCAGTGACACGACAGGGGGGAGGGAAGCTTTCTTT.

This clone has more than one count but fewer than ten. The V gene is TRBV24-1, the J gene TRBJ1-1; weak D call: TRBD1 (6 bases). The CDR3 consists of 11 residues. Deletions cut 8 bases from V and 8 bases from J, with 11 bases between. Per germline, CDR1 KGHDR and CDR2 SFDVKD. The DNA of the CDR3 is TGTGCCACCACCTACGGACAGGAAGCTTTCTTT. Encoded protein: CATTYGQEAFF.

The rearrangement uses TRBV7-9 and TRBJ2-3, with 7 bases aligning to TRBD2. Germline CDR1 reads SEHNR; CDR2 reads FQNEAQ (reference sequence). The CDR3 loop spans 13 amino acids. V dropped 2 bases and J dropped 4; count of bases not matched to a gene: 0. The CDR3 DNA follows: TGTGCCAGCAGCTTACGGGGGGCAGATACGCAGTATTTT. This codes for CASSLRGADTQYF. The whole variable domain, filled in from reference TRBV7-9 and TRBJ2-3, reads DTGVSQNPRHKITKRGQNVTFRCDPISEHNRLYWYRQTLGQGPEFLTYFQNEAQLEKSRLLSDRFSAERPKGSFSTLEIQRTEQGDSAMYLCASSLRGADTQYFGPGTRLTVL.